Listed below are T cell receptor beta chains from one sample, sequenced in a study of blood T cell repertoires in COVID-19. Data came from immunoSEQ multiplex PCR; TCRdb stores just in-frame clones and leaves some out. The sample contains hundreds of thousands of clones, around 87% of which appear only once. The sample taken for sequencing was PBMCs or T cells enriched from blood (not recorded which). The origin of the receptors is a man aged 25-40 years who had recovered from COVID-19. Both conserved end residues are part of each CDR3. Fields, in order: CDR3 length, clone size, D gene, J gene, V gene, CDR3 DNA, CDR3 protein. D genes are given only for firm matches. The size entry is marked missing in some rows and otherwise reads once, few, many or a size class.

>16|.|.|TRBJ1-1|TRBV15
TGTGCCACCAGCCGTCATTCGGGGGAGCGGGACACTGAAGCTTTCTTT
CATSRHSGERDTEAFF
>14|.|.|TRBJ2-1|TRBV12-5
TGTGCTAGTAAAAGGGCTAGCCTCGGCAATGAGCAGTTCTTC
CASKRASLGNEQFF
>14|.|.|TRBJ1-1|TRBV29-1
TGCAGCGTTGAGGTCAGGGGATATGGCACTGAAGCTTTCTTT
CSVEVRGYGTEAFF
>15|once|TRBD1|TRBJ1-5|TRBV19
TGTGCCAGTAGCATCGACAGGGGACGCAATCAGCCCCAGCATTTT
CASSIDRGRNQPQHF
>17|.|TRBD1|TRBJ1-4|TRBV7-8
TGTGCCAGCAGCTCAACAAGACAGGGCGGGATAAATGAAAAACTGTTTTTT
CASSSTRQGGINEKLFF
>16|.|TRBD2|TRBJ2-1|TRBV19
TGTGCCACCCAAGGTAGGACTAGCGGGAGGTACAATGAGCAGTTCTTC
CATQGRTSGRYNEQFF
>15|.|TRBD2|TRBJ2-3|TRBV2
TGTGCCAGCAGTGGGGTTAGCGGGAAAGCAGATACGCAGTATTTT
CASSGVSGKADTQYF
>14|.|TRBD1|TRBJ1-1|TRBV18
TGTGCCAGCTCACCAAACAGGGGGGCCACTGAAGCTTTCTTT
CASSPNRGATEAFF
>17|.|TRBD2|TRBJ2-1|TRBV6-4
TGTGCCAGCAGTGAAACAGGGACTAGCGGGAGTCTGGGTGAGCAGTTCTTC
CASSETGTSGSLGEQFF
>17|.|.|TRBJ1-1|TRBV27
TGTGCCAGCAGCCTACGGAGCATGAGCTCCCGGGGCACTGAAGCTTTCTTT
CASSLRSMSSRGTEAFF
>16|.|.|TRBJ1-5|TRBV5-4
TGTGCCAGCAGCTTGAGGATAGACTATAGCAATCAGCCCCAGCATTTT
CASSLRIDYSNQPQHF